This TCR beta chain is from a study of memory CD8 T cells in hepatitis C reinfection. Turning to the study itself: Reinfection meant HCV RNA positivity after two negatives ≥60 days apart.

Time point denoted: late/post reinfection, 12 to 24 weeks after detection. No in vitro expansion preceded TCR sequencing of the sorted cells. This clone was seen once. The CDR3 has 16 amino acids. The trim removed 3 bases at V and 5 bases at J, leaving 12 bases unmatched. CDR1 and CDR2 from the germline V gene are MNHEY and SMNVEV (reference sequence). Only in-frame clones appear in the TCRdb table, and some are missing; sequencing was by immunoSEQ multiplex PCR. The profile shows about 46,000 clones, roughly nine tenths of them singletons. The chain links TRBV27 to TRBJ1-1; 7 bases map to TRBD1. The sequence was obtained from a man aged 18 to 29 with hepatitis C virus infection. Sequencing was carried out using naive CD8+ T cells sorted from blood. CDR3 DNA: TGTGCCAGCAGTTTTACCTCCGGGACAGCCGGAACTGAAGCTTTCTTT. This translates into CASSFTSGTAGTEAFF.